The text below deals with one T cell receptor (beta chain). These data belong to a study of OX40 agonist ivuxolimab in advanced cancers. Study-level information: The patients received ivuxolimab by intravenous route every 2 weeks at 0.01 to 10 mg/kg. Those treated in dose escalation had hepatocellular carcinoma, melanoma, renal cell cancer or head and neck cancer. Subjects had a mean age of roughly 57 years, with a range of roughly 23 to 79; around 80% were male. Partial responses were achieved by three patients: one hepatocellular carcinoma, two cutaneous melanoma.

V gave up 3 bases and J gave up 6 bases; unmatched junction bases: 2. The germline V gene has CDR1 MRHNA and CDR2 SNTAGT. The CDR3 totals 13 residues. Profiling relied on immunoSEQ multiplex PCR, and the TCRdb table lists in-frame clones only, not all of them. The sample yields 60,000 to 75,000 clones, 75% to 90% seen once. J is TRBJ1-5 and V is TRBV6-4, with 7 bases identical to TRBD1. Sequenced material: CD4+ or CD8+ T cells sorted from blood, taken in a trial of the OX40 agonist ivuxolimab. The sequence was obtained from an adult with an advanced solid tumor such as melanoma, head and neck, liver or kidney cancer. Here the CDR3 reads CASSESGGQPQHF. For the CDR3, the DNA is TGTGCCAGCAGTGAATCAGGGGGTCAGCCCCAGCATTTT.